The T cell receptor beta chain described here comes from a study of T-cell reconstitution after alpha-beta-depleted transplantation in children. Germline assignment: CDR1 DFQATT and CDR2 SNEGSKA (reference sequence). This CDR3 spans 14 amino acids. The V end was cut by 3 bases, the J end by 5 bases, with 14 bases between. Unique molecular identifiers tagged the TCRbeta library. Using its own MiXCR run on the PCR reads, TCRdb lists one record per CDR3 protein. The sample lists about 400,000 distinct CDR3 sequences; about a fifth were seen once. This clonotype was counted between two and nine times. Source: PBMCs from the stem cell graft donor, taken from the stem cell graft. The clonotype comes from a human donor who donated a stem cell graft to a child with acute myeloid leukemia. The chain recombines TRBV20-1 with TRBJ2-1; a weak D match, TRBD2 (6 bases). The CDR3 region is CSARDSGLDNEQFF. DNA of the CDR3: TGCAGTGCTAGGGATAGCGGATTGGACAATGAGCAGTTCTTC.